These 6 T cell receptor beta chains were all obtained from the same sample, sequenced in a study of T cells in tuberculosis. Libraries were prepared by immunoSEQ multiplex PCR; TCRdb keeps only in-frame clonotypes and omits some of them. The data show under 35,000 clones, roughly 94% seen once. The time point was: new active TB diagnosis, blood taken before or within 7 days of starting treatment. The sequencing used PBMCs, collected at tuberculosis diagnosis. The source is an adult with tuberculosis. Some clones in this sample may be carry-over from other donors' samples.

The chain joins TRBV25-1 to TRBJ1-6; D gene uncertain. The CDR3 consists of 13 residues. In germline, CDR1 is MGHDK, CDR2 SYGVNS. Trimming removed 1 base at V and 9 bases at J, with 7 bases between. CDR3 sequence: CASSESVRSPLHF. The CDR3 DNA reads TGTGCCAGCAGTGAATCGGTGCGTTCACCCCTCCACTTT.

This chain links TRBV18 with TRBJ1-6; D perhaps matches TRBD1 (6 bases). V was clipped by 2 bases and J by 7 bases, with 12 bases between them. This CDR3 is built from 15 residues. Germline V gene lookup returns CDR1 KGHSH and CDR2 LQKENI. CDR3 bases: TGTGCCAGCTCACCATTGACAGGAACAAATTCACCCCTCCACTTT. This encodes CASSPLTGTNSPLHF. The entire variable domain, with the rest obtained from reference TRBV18 and TRBJ1-6, is as follows: NAGVMQNPRHLVRRRGQEARLRCSPMKGHSHVYWYRQLPEEGLKFMVYLQKENIIDESGMPKERFSAEFPKEGPSILRIQQVVRGDSAAYFCASSPLTGTNSPLHFGNGTRLTVT.

The rearrangement joins TRBV5-4 to TRBJ1-6, with a weak D call TRBD1 (5 bases). Germline V gives CDR1 SGHNT, CDR2 YYREEE (reference sequence). CDR3 length: 16 residues. The V end was cut by 6 bases, the J end by 5 bases, with 18 bases between. CDR3 nucleotides: TGTGCCAGCACCACCTCGAGGGGAGGAAATAATTCACCCCTCCACTTT. This encodes CASTTSRGGNNSPLHF. Based on the CDR3 plus reference TRBV5-4 and TRBJ1-6, the full variable domain is ETGVTQSPTHLIKTRGQQVTLRCSSQSGHNTVSWYQQALGQGPQFIFQYYREEENGRGNFPPRFSGLQFPNYSSELNVNALELDDSALYLCASTTSRGGNNSPLHFGNGTRLTVT.

The CDR3 sequence: CASSLRQGVSDTQYF. For the CDR3, the DNA is TGCGCCAGCAGCCTCAGACAGGGTGTGTCAGATACGCAGTATTTT. This sequence joins TRBV4-1 and TRBJ2-3; 7 bases match TRBD1. Trimming cost V 4 bases and J 4 bases; bases outside gene matches: 8. Germline assignment: CDR1 MGHRA and CDR2 YSYEKL. The CDR3 consists of 15 residues.

The table lists this clone with a count of one. The V gene is TRBV6-5, the J gene TRBJ1-4; D perhaps matches TRBD1 (5 bases). Germline CDR1 reads MNHEY; CDR2 reads SVGAGI. V lost 6 bases and J lost 8, with 13 bases in between. This CDR3 comprises 13 residues. In nucleotides, the CDR3 is TGTGCCAGCAGAAAGGTCGGGGGGGAAAAACTGTTTTTT. Translating it yields CASRKVGGEKLFF.

This clone was found once. V usage is TRBV6-1 and J usage is TRBJ1-5; tentative D call: TRBD1 (6 bases). This CDR3 comprises 17 residues. V was trimmed by 4 bases and J by 3 bases, leaving 19 bases between them. The germline gives CDR1 MNHNS, CDR2 SASEGT. The CDR3 DNA sequence: TGTGCCAGCAGTGCGAGGGGGGGCGGGCAATACAATCAGCCCCAGCATTTT. Its translation is CASSARGGGQYNQPQHF.